What follows are 30 T cell receptor beta chains derived from one specimen sequenced in a study of pediatric ulcerative colitis. Measured with immunoSEQ multiplex PCR; TCRdb has only the in-frame clones, and not every one. The sample shows about 22,000 clones, approximately 74% of them seen only once. The rectum was sampled with one to two pinch biopsies at colonoscopy. Sequenced material: gut tissue. The source of these receptors is a boy between 5 and 17 years old with severe ulcerative colitis.

This clone was counted between two and nine times. The chain carries TRBV27 and TRBJ1-2; D is possibly TRBD1 (6 bases). The CDR3 is 13 amino acids. Germline V gene sequence: CDR1 MNHEY, CDR2 SMNVEV (reference sequence). V was pared by 5 bases and J by 9 bases, with 16 bases between. This CDR3 reads CASSSQGSGSYTF. DNA for the CDR3: TGTGCCAGCAGTAGCCAGGGGAGTGGTAGCTACACCTTC.

CDR3: CAWSATGYGYTF. CDR3 DNA: TGTGCCTGGAGTGCCACAGGGTATGGCTACACCTTC. The V call is TRBV30, the J call TRBJ1-2, with D possibly matching TRBD1 (6 bases). The CDR3 runs to 12 residues. Germline values: CDR1 GTSNPN, CDR2 SVGIG (reference sequence). V was trimmed by 1 base and J by 5 bases, leaving 8 bases between them. The complete variable domain, with remaining parts taken from reference TRBV30 and TRBJ1-2, reads SQTIHQWPATLVQPVGSPLSLECTVEGTSNPNLYWYRQAAGRGLQLLFYSVGIGQISSEVPQNLSASRPQDRQFILSSKKLLLSDSGFYLCAWSATGYGYTFGSGTRLTVV.

The V call is TRBV2, the J call TRBJ1-5; TRBD1 matches 8 bases. Germline lookup yields CDR1 SNHLY and CDR2 FYNNEI. The V segment lost 8 bases and the J segment 2 bases; nucleotides outside the gene matches: 2. The CDR3 runs to 13 residues. The CDR3 loop reads CASQGAGNQPQHF. CDR3 nucleotide sequence: TGTGCCAGCCAGGGGGCAGGCAATCAGCCCCAGCATTTT. Supplemented by reference TRBV2 and TRBJ1-5, the full variable domain reads EPEVTQTPSHQVTQMGQEVILRCVPISNHLYFYWYRQILGQKVEFLVSFYNNEISEKSEIFDDQFSVERPDGSNFTLKIRSTKLEDSAMYFCASQGAGNQPQHFGDGTRLSIL.

This rearrangement joins TRBV18 to TRBJ2-2, with TRBD1 identical over 8 bases. The CDR3 has 18 residues. V shed 6 bases and J 1 base; nucleotides not matched to a gene: 13. Germline V gene data show CDR1 as KGHSH and CDR2 as LQKENI. As DNA, the CDR3 is TGTGCCAGCTCGACCGCGGTTTTCGGGACAGGGAACACCGGGGAGCTGTTTTTT. Its protein is CASSTAVFGTGNTGELFF.

This clone was counted a single time. The V gene is TRBV6-1, the J gene TRBJ1-1, with D possibly TRBD1 on 6 matching bases. The CDR3 contains 14 residues. V dropped 6 bases and J dropped 0 bases, with 11 bases sitting between them. The germline gives CDR1 MNHNS, CDR2 SASEGT. The CDR3 DNA sequence: TGTGCCAGCAGAAGCGACAGGCTGAACACTGAAGCTTTCTTT. Encoded protein: CASRSDRLNTEAFF.

The V gene is TRBV28, the J gene TRBJ1-2; possibly TRBD1 for D (6 bases). Germline CDR1 and CDR2: MDHEN and SYDVKM. Trimming removed 6 bases from V and 10 bases from J, with 12 bases in between. The CDR3 runs to 11 residues. The CDR3 sequence is CASSNRQVYTF. As DNA, the CDR3 is TGTGCCAGCAGCAATCGACAGGTCTACACCTTC.

The chain links TRBV18 to TRBJ1-1; the D gene is possibly TRBD1 (6 bases). V was trimmed by 6 bases and J by 1 base, leaving 12 bases between them. Germline V gives CDR1 KGHSH, CDR2 LQKENI. The CDR3 contains 14 residues. CDR3 in amino acids: CASSQGHQNTEAFF. In DNA form, the CDR3 reads TGTGCCAGCTCGCAGGGACACCAGAACACTGAAGCTTTCTTT.

The J gene is TRBJ2-4, the V gene TRBV6-1; tentatively, D is TRBD1 (6 bases). With 1 base removed from V and 4 bases from J, the gap between germline ends came to 8 bases. CDR3 size: 14 residues. The V gene's germline CDR1 is MNHNS and CDR2 SASEGT. CDR3 DNA sequence: TGTGCCAGCAGTGAAGGGGGGCTGAAAAACATTCAGTACTTC. It codes for CASSEGGLKNIQYF.

The chain recombines TRBV6-6 with TRBJ2-3, with D possibly matching TRBD2 (6 bases). The CDR3 length is 10 residues. Germline CDR1 reads MNHNY; CDR2 reads SVGAGI (reference sequence). In nucleotides, the CDR3 is TGTGCTAGCGGCGGAGATACGCAGTATTTT. As protein: CASGGDTQYF.

In DNA, the CDR3 is TGTGCCAGCAGCTCACCGGGACAGGGGGCGCGGGGCTACACCTTC. Encoded protein: CASSSPGQGARGYTF. The chain joins TRBV6-5 to TRBJ1-2; the match to TRBD1 covers 12 bases. V shed 6 bases, J shed 8 bases, and the junction held 10 bases outside the gene matches. The germline CDR1 and CDR2 sequences are MNHEY and SVGAGI. The length of the CDR3 is 15 residues.

The chain joins TRBV2 to TRBJ2-4, with a weak D call TRBD2 (6 bases). There are 14 residues in the CDR3. Germline CDR1 is SNHLY and CDR2 is FYNNEI. Trimming stripped 2 bases from V and 8 bases from J, with 13 bases between. The CDR3 nucleotides are TGTGCCAGCAGTGAAAGGAGGGAAAATGACATTCAGTACTTC. Translating gives CASSERRENDIQYF.

This rearrangement joins TRBV6-5 to TRBJ1-2, with 7 positions matching TRBD1. The CDR3 is 13 amino acids. Germline assignment: CDR1 MNHEY and CDR2 SVGAGI. The ends lost 1 base at V and 7 bases at J; junction bases unmatched: 3. This CDR3 reads CASSYLYRGGYTF. CDR3 in DNA: TGTGCCAGCAGTTACTTGTACAGGGGTGGCTACACCTTC.

This clone is medium-sized (0.01 to 0.1%) by share. The chain employs TRBV29-1 and TRBJ2-7, with a weak D call TRBD1 (6 bases). Germline V gene sequence: CDR1 SQVTM, CDR2 ANQGSEA. Trimming took 7 bases from V and 0 from J, leaving 10 bases between them. The CDR3 totals 12 residues. The CDR3 bases are TGCAGCGCCCGGACAGCCTCCTACGAGCAGTACTTC. It encodes CSARTASYEQYF.

The rearrangement uses TRBV7-9 and TRBJ2-5; TRBD2 agrees at 9 bases. In germline, CDR1 is SEHNR, CDR2 FQNEAQ (reference sequence). The V segment lost 2 bases and the J segment 3 bases; nucleotides outside the gene matches: 1. This CDR3 is built from 14 residues. The CDR3 loop is CASSLRLAEETQYF. CDR3 nucleotide sequence: TGTGCCAGCAGCTTAAGACTAGCGGAAGAGACCCAGTACTTC.

This clone came up a few times. V gene TRBV18 combines with J gene TRBJ1-6; 8 bases fit TRBD1. V trimming: 2 bases; J trimming: 6 bases; junction bases outside the gene matches: 6. Germline lookup yields CDR1 KGHSH and CDR2 LQKENI. The CDR3 length is 16 residues. The CDR3 reads CASSPTEDRVNSPLHF. In DNA, the CDR3 is TGTGCCAGCTCACCAACAGAGGACAGGGTTAATTCACCCCTCCACTTT.

This clone was counted a few times. The chain has TRBV27 and TRBJ1-2, with D possibly being TRBD1 (5 bases). The CDR3 has 14 amino acids. The V end was cut by 8 bases, the J end by 2 bases, with 15 bases between. Germline V gene lookup returns CDR1 MNHEY and CDR2 SMNVEV (reference sequence). Here the CDR3 DNA reads TGTGCCAGCTCCCCTGCCGGGGCCAACTATGGCTACACCTTC. Residues: CASSPAGANYGYTF.

This clone was picked up a small number of times. The rearrangement uses TRBV5-6 and TRBJ1-2; possibly TRBD1 for D (5 bases). V lost 1 base, J lost 6 bases, and 16 bases lay in between. In germline, CDR1 is SGHDT, CDR2 YYEEEE. The CDR3 runs 15 residues. CDR3 sequence (DNA): TGTGCCAGCAGCTTGTTGGGGGTTAGGGACGATGGCTACACCTTC. Amino acids: CASSLLGVRDDGYTF.

This clone was picked up a small number of times. This chain links TRBV21-1 with TRBJ2-3; TRBD1 is the table's D call, not checked against the DNA. TRBV21-1 is assigned pseudogene status. CDR3 length: 15 amino acids. The CDR3 bases are TGTGCCAGCAGCCGCAGACAGGCCTGCACAGATACGCAGTATTTT. It is translated as CASSRRQACTDTQYF.

This clone was counted a single time. V usage is TRBV4-1 and J usage is TRBJ2-7; 7 nucleotides line up with TRBD1. CDR1 is MGHRA and CDR2 is YSYEKL in the germline V gene. Trimming removed 0 bases from V and 3 bases from J; junction bases left unmatched: 17. This CDR3 comprises 19 residues. The CDR3 coding sequence is TGCGCCAGCAGCCAAGATCATGTTTTAACAACCGCAGGGGGCTACGAGCAGTACTTC. Amino acids: CASSQDHVLTTAGGYEQYF.

The V gene is TRBV5-1, the J gene TRBJ2-7, with 10 bases matching TRBD2. V trimming: 1 base; J trimming: 3 bases; junction bases outside the gene matches: 4. This CDR3 contains 15 residues. Germline CDR1 reads SGHRS; CDR2 reads YFSETQ. The CDR3 reads CASSLPTSGDYEQYF. In nucleotides, the CDR3 is TGCGCCAGCAGCTTGCCCACTAGCGGGGACTACGAGCAGTACTTC.

The CDR3 region has the DNA TGCGCCAGCAGCTCCGGGACAGTTAATGAAAAACTGTTTTTT. It specifies CASSSGTVNEKLFF. The V and J genes are TRBV5-1 and TRBJ1-4; TRBD1 aligns across 7 bases. The CDR3 length is 14 residues. The V and J ends lost 3 bases and 4 bases, in that order; junction bases with no gene match: 3. CDR1 is SGHRS, CDR2 YFSETQ, per germline.

The chain couples TRBV7-9 to TRBJ1-2; D is possibly TRBD1 (5 bases). Deletions cut 0 bases from V and 6 bases from J, with 14 bases between. The CDR3 sequence is 15 residues long. CDR1 is SEHNR, CDR2 FQNEAQ, per germline (reference sequence). The CDR3 nucleotides are TGTGCCAGCAGCTTAGCGCGAGGAGGGGTTCATGGCTACACCTTC. Translated, it gives CASSLARGGVHGYTF.

CDR3: CASSQEGFSGGYTF. The CDR3 DNA sequence: TGCGCCAGCAGCCAAGAAGGCTTTAGTGGTGGCTACACCTTC. This rearrangement joins TRBV4-1 to TRBJ1-2; the D is unclear. CDR3 length: 14 amino acids. The V gene lost 0 bases and the J gene lost 7 bases, with 12 bases spanning the gap. The germline V gene has CDR1 MGHRA and CDR2 YSYEKL.

The chain joins TRBV9 to TRBJ2-2, with D perhaps being TRBD1 or TRBD2 (6 bases each). The V gene's germline CDR1 is SGDLS and CDR2 YYNGEE. CDR3 length equals 15 residues. Trimming took 5 bases from V and 3 from J, leaving 14 bases between them. CDR3 sequence: CASSEGGRDTGELFF. The CDR3 DNA is TGTGCCAGCAGTGAAGGGGGGCGCGACACCGGGGAGCTGTTTTTT. Full variable domain (remainder filled in from reference TRBV9 and TRBJ2-2): DSGVTQTPKHLITATGQRVTLRCSPRSGDLSVYWYQQSLDQGLQFLIQYYNGEERAKGNILERFSAQQFPDLHSELNLSSLELGDSALYFCASSEGGRDTGELFFGEGSRLTVL.

This clone was observed a handful of times. The chain links TRBV5-4 to TRBJ2-7; D might be TRBD1 (5 bases). CDR3 length equals 13 residues. Germline assignment: CDR1 SGHNT and CDR2 YYREEE (reference sequence). Trimming cost V 1 base and J 5 bases, with 10 bases left between them. CDR3 DNA sequence: TGTGCCAGCAGCTTGTCACAGGCCCACGAGCAGTACTTC. As protein: CASSLSQAHEQYF.

The chain joins TRBV5-1 to TRBJ1-6; D is uncertain. The CDR3 is 13 amino acids. Trimming pared 5 bases from V and 7 bases from J, leaving 10 bases between. Germline-derived CDR1 and CDR2 are SGHRS and YFSETQ. The CDR3 protein is CASREGDNSPLHF. The CDR3 nucleotides are TGCGCCAGCAGGGAGGGCGACAATTCACCCCTCCACTTT. The variable domain in full, with the rest retrieved from reference TRBV5-1 and TRBJ1-6, is KAGVTQTPRYLIKTRGQQVTLSCSPISGHRSVSWYQQTPGQGLQFLFEYFSETQRNKGNFPGRFSGRQFSNSRSEMNVSTLELGDSALYLCASREGDNSPLHFGNGTRLTVT.

This clone has a handful of counts. J is TRBJ1-6 and V is TRBV11-1; 9 bases map to TRBD1. The CDR3 spans 14 residues. From germline, CDR1 is SGHAT and CDR2 FQDESV (reference sequence). The V gene end was trimmed by 4 bases and the J gene end by 14 bases; junction bases not matched to a gene: 9. The CDR3 DNA sequence: TGTGCCAGCAGCTCGGGACAGGGCCCCGCATCCCTCCACTTT. Translated: CASSSGQGPASLHF.

As to this clone: Within the sample, other DNA sequences also encode this same CDR3. The chain recombines TRBV30 with TRBJ1-2; D gene unclear. CDR3 length: 13 residues. Trimming stripped 0 bases from V and 8 bases from J, with 13 bases between. Looked up from germline, CDR1 is GTSNPN and CDR2 is SVGIG (reference sequence). This CDR3 reads CAWSVLSGEGYTF. The CDR3 region has the DNA TGTGCCTGGAGTGTACTCTCCGGGGAGGGCTACACCTTC.

J is TRBJ2-1 and V is TRBV2, with 8 bases fitting TRBD2. V gave up 10 bases and J gave up 0 bases; unmatched junction bases: 8. There are 15 residues in the CDR3. Germline V lookup: CDR1 SNHLY, CDR2 FYNNEI. CDR3 DNA: TGTGCCACCCTCGGGGGGGGAAGCTCCTACAATGAGCAGTTCTTC. It specifies CATLGGGSSYNEQFF.

The genes are TRBV9 and TRBJ1-6, with D uncertain. This CDR3 has 21 amino acids. In germline, CDR1 is SGDLS, CDR2 YYNGEE. Trimming stripped 0 bases from V and 6 bases from J, with 28 bases between. The CDR3 loop is CASSVAGSVYDGRGTNSPLHF. CDR3 DNA sequence: TGTGCCAGCAGCGTAGCTGGATCTGTCTATGACGGTCGAGGCACTAATTCACCCCTCCACTTT. The full variable domain, with the rest looked up from reference TRBV9 and TRBJ1-6, is DSGVTQTPKHLITATGQRVTLRCSPRSGDLSVYWYQQSLDQGLQFLIQYYNGEERAKGNILERFSAQQFPDLHSELNLSSLELGDSALYFCASSVAGSVYDGRGTNSPLHFGNGTRLTVT.